Below are 21 T cell receptor beta chains sequenced from a single sample in a study of blood T cell repertoires in COVID-19. TCRdb's table, derived via immunoSEQ multiplex PCR, lists solely in-frame clones and lacks some. The sample includes hundreds of thousands of clones, 75% to 85% of them seen just once. The sample taken for sequencing was peripheral blood. The receptor source for this set is a man between 45 and 60 years old with COVID-19, enrolled during active disease.

This chain joins TRBV7-9 and TRBJ1-3; D is perhaps TRBD1 (5 bases). In germline, CDR1 is SEHNR, CDR2 FQNEAQ (reference sequence). The CDR3 loop spans 15 amino acids. Trimming shortened V by 4 bases and J by 0 bases, and 10 bases separated the two germline ends. CDR3 sequence reads: CASSSTVLSGNTIYF. DNA of the CDR3: TGTGCCAGCAGCTCGACAGTACTCTCTGGAAACACCATATATTTT. Full variable domain (rest looked up from reference TRBV7-9 and TRBJ1-3): DTGVSQNPRHKITKRGQNVTFRCDPISEHNRLYWYRQTLGQGPEFLTYFQNEAQLEKSRLLSDRFSAERPKGSFSTLEIQRTEQGDSAMYLCASSSTVLSGNTIYFGEGSWLTVV.

The count of this clone is one. This CDR3 fails to terminate in the conserved phenylalanine or tryptophan, so it likely reflects a read error. The DNA is left out, because the CDR3 cannot be placed on it with certainty; the CDR3 is given as TCRdb lists it. The chain has TRBV5-1 and TRBJ2-3; the table's D call, TRBD2, has no DNA check behind it. Germline assignment: CDR1 SGHRS and CDR2 YFSETQ. The CDR3 contains 9 residues when both ends are counted. The CDR3 loop reads CASSPARGR.

The CDR3 is CASSSPLDSRKLFF. DNA of the CDR3: TGTGCCAGCAGTTCCCCCTTGGACAGCCGGAAACTGTTTTTT. This chain uses TRBV6-2 or TRBV6-3 with TRBJ1-4; TRBD1 might be the D (6 bases). The germline V gene has CDR1 MNHEY and CDR2 SVGEGT. The CDR3 has 14 residues. Trimming removed 4 bases from V and 11 bases from J, with 17 bases in between.

This clone is a singleton in its sample. The chain has TRBV19 and TRBJ2-3; TRBD2 agrees at 11 bases. V was clipped by 7 bases and J by 3 bases; unmatched bases: 3. The CDR3 runs to 14 residues. Per the germline V gene, CDR1 is LNHDA and CDR2 is SQIVND (reference sequence). This CDR3 is CASTLAGGTDTQYF. The CDR3, as DNA: TGTGCCAGTACCCTAGCGGGGGGAACAGATACGCAGTATTTT.

This clone has a single count. The V call is TRBV9, the J call TRBJ2-5, with TRBD2 matching over 12 bases. The V segment lost 4 bases and the J segment 4 bases; nucleotides outside the gene matches: 2. CDR1 is SGDLS and CDR2 is YYNGEE in the germline V gene. The CDR3 has 14 amino acids. CDR3 sequence (DNA): TGTGCCAGCAGCCTAGCGGGGGGGCGAGAGACCCAGTACTTC. Translation: CASSLAGGRETQYF.

This chain joins TRBV18 and TRBJ2-7; 9 bases match TRBD1. Trimming cost V 4 bases and J 12 bases; bases outside gene matches: 10. CDR1 is KGHSH and CDR2 is LQKENI in the germline V gene. The CDR3 has 13 residues. The CDR3 here is CASSLGTGPSRYF. The CDR3 DNA sequence: TGTGCCAGCTCACTGGGGACAGGGCCGAGTCGGTACTTC.

At least ten counts were recorded for this clone. This rearrangement joins TRBV2 to TRBJ1-1; 7 nucleotides line up with TRBD1. This CDR3 is 17 amino acids long. Germline CDR1 reads SNHLY; CDR2 reads FYNNEI. The J segment lost 5 bases and the V segment lost 2 bases, leaving 14 bases of the junction unmatched. CDR3 loop: CASSEPRDTQGSTEAFF. CDR3 nucleotides: TGTGCCAGCAGTGAACCCCGCGACACACAGGGGAGTACTGAAGCTTTCTTT.

This clone has a handful of counts. J is TRBJ1-4 and V is TRBV9; possibly TRBD1 for D (6 bases). Looked up from germline, CDR1 is SGDLS and CDR2 is YYNGEE. The CDR3 totals 15 residues. The V end was cut by 3 bases, the J end by 4 bases, with 13 bases between. This chain's CDR3 is CASSATRGNNEKLFF. The CDR3 DNA follows: TGTGCCAGCAGCGCGACCAGGGGAAATAATGAAAAACTGTTTTTT.

The CDR3 region is CASSLDGTGLADTQYF. The CDR3 coding sequence is TGCGCCAGCAGCTTGGATGGGACAGGGCTAGCAGATACGCAGTATTTT. This chain connects TRBV5-1 to TRBJ2-3; 9 nucleotides line up with TRBD1. V dropped 0 bases and J dropped 4; count of bases not matched to a gene: 6. The CDR3 totals 16 residues. Germline V gene lookup returns CDR1 SGHRS and CDR2 YFSETQ. Drawing the rest from reference TRBV5-1 and TRBJ2-3, the complete variable domain is KAGVTQTPRYLIKTRGQQVTLSCSPISGHRSVSWYQQTPGQGLQFLFEYFSETQRNKGNFPGRFSGRQFSNSRSEMNVSTLELGDSALYLCASSLDGTGLADTQYFGPGTRLTVL.

V usage is TRBV5-5 and J usage is TRBJ2-6; tentatively, D is TRBD2 (5 bases). The CDR3 sequence is 15 residues long. Trimming took off 3 bases at V and 6 bases at J, with 13 bases between the two ends. Germline-derived CDR1 and CDR2 are SGHKS and YYEKEE (reference sequence). This chain's CDR3 is CASSYHQREANVLTF. The CDR3 nucleotides are TGTGCCAGCAGCTATCATCAGAGGGAGGCCAACGTCCTGACTTTC.

The rearrangement joins TRBV18 to TRBJ2-3; 8 positions match TRBD2. V was clipped by 3 bases and J by 4 bases; unmatched bases: 6. Germline V lookup: CDR1 KGHSH, CDR2 LQKENI. This CDR3 is 15 amino acids long. DNA of the CDR3: TGTGCCAGCTCACCTTCGGGGGGGAACGCAGATACGCAGTATTTT. It is translated as CASSPSGGNADTQYF.

J is TRBJ2-1 and V is TRBV5-1; 8 bases fit TRBD2. CDR3 length: 17 amino acids. Trimming removed 0 bases from V and 1 base from J; junction bases left unmatched: 6. CDR1 is SGHRS and CDR2 is YFSETQ in the germline V gene. DNA for the CDR3: TGCGCCAGCAGCTTGGAAGCGGGGGCTACTTCCTACAATGAGCAGTTCTTC. Translation: CASSLEAGATSYNEQFF.

The genes are TRBV18 and TRBJ1-5; D not certain. V lost 2 bases to trimming and J lost 0 bases, with 8 bases between them. The germline V gene encodes CDR1 KGHSH and CDR2 LQKENI. The CDR3 is 15 residues long. The CDR3 is CASSPEAYSNQPQHF. CDR3 coding DNA: TGTGCCAGCTCACCAGAAGCCTATAGCAATCAGCCCCAGCATTTT.

This chain connects TRBV10-3 to TRBJ2-3; 14 positions agree with TRBD2. The CDR3 extends over 19 amino acids. J gave up 0 bases and V 3 bases, and 8 bases lay outside the gene matches. In germline, CDR1 is ENHRY, CDR2 SYGVKD. CDR3 sequence (DNA): TGTGCCATCAGTGATTTGACTAGCGGGGGGGCGCAGAGCACAGATACGCAGTATTTT. Protein product: CAISDLTSGGAQSTDTQYF.

The chain joins TRBV12-3 or TRBV12-4 to TRBJ1-1; 7 nucleotides line up with TRBD1. After removal of 5 bases from V and 12 bases from J, the junction contained 9 bases not matched to a gene. This CDR3 has 12 amino acids. The CDR3, as DNA: TGTGCCAGCAGTCTTGACAGGGCGAAAACTTTCTTT. It is translated as CASSLDRAKTFF.

This clone was recorded a few times. The genes are TRBV19 and TRBJ1-2; D is unresolved. V was cut by 2 bases and J by 7 bases, with 11 bases left in between. This CDR3 comprises 13 residues. Germline V CDR1 and CDR2: LNHDA, SQIVND (reference sequence). As DNA, the CDR3 is TGTGCCAGTAGTATACTCGGGATAGGTGGCTACACCTTC. Protein product: CASSILGIGGYTF.

This rearrangement joins TRBV28 to TRBJ1-5; D might be TRBD1 (6 bases). In germline, CDR1 is MDHEN, CDR2 SYDVKM. The length of the CDR3 is 15 residues. V was cut by 6 bases and J by 3 bases, with 15 bases left in between. CDR3 loop: CASSTPDRYNQPQHF. The CDR3, as DNA: TGTGCCAGCAGCACCCCCGACAGGTACAATCAGCCCCAGCATTTT.

V gene TRBV2 combines with J gene TRBJ1-1, with 8 bases aligning to TRBD1. Trimming cost V 7 bases and J 1 base; bases outside gene matches: 2. The CDR3 contains 13 residues. CDR1 and CDR2 (germline): SNHLY, FYNNEI. DNA for the CDR3: TGTGCCAGCATGACAGGGGAGAACACTGAAGCTTTCTTT. Protein product: CASMTGENTEAFF.

The genes are TRBV28 and TRBJ2-1; 7 nucleotides match TRBD2. The CDR3 spans 16 residues. V lost 6 bases and J lost 6; bases outside the gene matches: 14. Germline V CDR1 and CDR2: MDHEN, SYDVKM. CDR3 sequence: CASSVIAGQYPNEQFF. The CDR3 DNA reads as TGTGCCAGCAGCGTAATAGCGGGTCAATATCCCAATGAGCAGTTCTTC.

This clone was seen only a few times. J is TRBJ1-6 and V is TRBV7-2; D is possibly TRBD1 (6 bases). From germline, CDR1 is SGHTA and CDR2 FQGNSA. Trimming stripped 6 bases from V and 3 bases from J, with 12 bases between. This CDR3 contains 15 residues. The CDR3 nucleotides read TGTGCCAGCAGACCCCGGGACATCTATAATTCACCCCTCCACTTT. Protein: CASRPRDIYNSPLHF.

This chain links TRBV6-1 with TRBJ2-1; 10 positions agree with TRBD2. CDR3 length equals 15 residues. Germline CDR1 is MNHNS and CDR2 is SASEGT. Unmatched junction bases numbered 4, after V lost 3 bases and J lost 5 bases. CDR3 DNA: TGTGCCAGCAGTGATTGGACTAGCGGCAACAATGAGCAGTTCTTC. Amino acids: CASSDWTSGNNEQFF.